This T cell receptor (beta chain) was documented in a study of blood T cell repertoires in COVID-19. Across the whole study: From the United States, Italy and Spain came samples of acute and convalescent COVID-19.

Sequencing was performed with immunoSEQ multiplex PCR; in TCRdb, only in-frame clones are kept and a portion is missing. The data show fewer than 200,000 clones, approximately 87% seen once. Germline loops: CDR1 SGHRS, CDR2 YFSETQ. This CDR3 contains 14 residues. As regards this clone: The junction shows a germline mismatch at one end, possibly a read error.

What was sequenced was peripheral blood. This rearrangement joins TRBV5-1 to TRBJ2-7, with TRBD1 as a possible D gene (5 bases). The clonotype comes from a man in his forties with active or convalescent COVID-19. The CDR3, as DNA: TGCGCCAGCAGCTTGGAGGGGCCAGGTTACGAGCAGTACTTT. Protein product: CASSLEGPGYEQYF.